This TCR beta chain was found in a study of shared clonotypes between healthy human individuals. The V and J ends lost 11 bases and 0 bases respectively, with 17 bases between them. Per germline, CDR1 ENHRY and CDR2 SYGVKD. The CDR3 spans 15 residues. Sequenced by immunoSEQ multiplex PCR; TCRdb stores in-frame clones only, minus some. Among roughly 1 million clones listed, approximately 78% were seen once. Sequencing was carried out using memory CD4+ T cells from PBMCs. The sample's subset: CD45RA-negative fraction. This TCR was recovered from a man in his late teens or twenties in good health. Some clones in this sample may be carry-over from other donors' samples. The chain joins TRBV10-3 to TRBJ1-3; D might be TRBD1 (6 bases). The CDR3 nucleotides are TGTGCCGCATCCGGGGGCCCACTCTCTGGAAACACCATATATTTT. Amino acids: CAASGGPLSGNTIYF.